This T cell receptor beta chain was captured by sequencing in a study of lymphopenia after photon versus proton radiotherapy. General observations from the study: Under photons, naive T cells and diversity fell while effector/memory populations rose. Oligoclonal CD8+ Temra expansion after nadir drove photon patients' diversity drop.

Libraries were prepared by immunoSEQ multiplex PCR; TCRdb keeps only in-frame clonotypes and omits some of them. The table records under 70,000 clones, 92% of them present only once. This clone was counted once. Its cognate antigen is unknown. This material consisted of peripheral blood, taken from a patient treated with photon-based radiotherapy. The receptor's source is a woman in her forties with cholangiocarcinoma.

CDR3 DNA sequence: TGTGCCATCCGGGGACAGGGGACTGAAGCTTTCTTT. It specifies CAIRGQGTEAFF. The chain carries TRBV10-3 and TRBJ1-1; TRBD1 agrees at 10 bases. V shed 8 bases and J 5 bases; nucleotides not matched to a gene: 2. CDR1 is ENHRY and CDR2 is SYGVKD in the germline V gene. The CDR3 length is 12 residues.